This paragraph covers one T cell receptor (beta chain) sequence. Clones were read by immunoSEQ multiplex PCR, and TCRdb kept only the in-frame ones, dropping some. The sample consists of 200,000 to 250,000 clones, over 80% of them appearing once. The data derive from a study of blood T cell repertoires in COVID-19. The CDR3 totals 17 residues. Per germline, CDR1 MDHEN and CDR2 SYDVKM. V lost 7 bases to trimming and J lost 1 base, with 22 bases between them. The J gene is TRBJ1-1, the V gene TRBV28; D gene unclear. Sequencing was done on a sample of PBMCs or T cells enriched from blood (not recorded which). The sequence was collected from a woman younger than 45 who had been exposed to COVID-19. The CDR3 nucleotides read TGTGCCAGCACCCCTCCCCCCCCCACAGCAAAGAACACTGAAGCTTTCTTT. Its translation: CASTPPPPTAKNTEAFF.